The next 23 T cell receptor beta chains were all read from a single sample in a study of monozygotic twins with inflammatory bowel disease. TCRdb reanalyzed the 5' RACE reads, giving one entry per CDR3 protein sequence and no DNA. This listing includes 150,000 to 200,000 distinct CDR3 sequences. What was sequenced was blood. The receptors derive from a human donor with ulcerative colitis or Crohn's disease, or a healthy co-twin of an affected twin (not recorded which).

The V call is TRBV29-1, the J call TRBJ2-5; TCRdb reports TRBD1, a call that lacks DNA to check it against. Germline loops: CDR1 SQVTM, CDR2 ANQGSEA. This CDR3 is 12 amino acids long. The CDR3 protein is CSVRPLQETQYF.

V usage is TRBV20-1 and J usage is TRBJ2-1. The CDR3 is 12 amino acids. Germline V CDR1 and CDR2: DFQATT, SNEGSKA (reference sequence). The CDR3 sequence: CSARGPPNEQFF.

The J gene is TRBJ1-5, the V gene TRBV6-5. The CDR3 extends over 13 amino acids. CDR1 and CDR2 from the germline V gene are MNHEY and SVGAGI. This CDR3 is CASGRDERGPQHF.

The chain combines TRBV18 with TRBJ1-6. Per germline, CDR1 KGHSH and CDR2 LQKENI. CDR3 length equals 15 residues. CDR3 in amino acids: CASSEGGSYNSPLHF.

CDR3 sequence reads: CASRPRLQGRYEQYF. The chain has TRBV6-1 and TRBJ2-7; TCRdb designates TRBD1, a call that cannot be tested without DNA. The CDR3 length is 15 residues. The V gene's germline CDR1 is MNHNS and CDR2 SASEGT.

The rearrangement uses TRBV5-1 and TRBJ2-3. Germline V gives CDR1 SGHRS, CDR2 YFSETQ. The CDR3 consists of 13 residues. CDR3: CASSLGVADTQYF.

This chain connects TRBV6-5 to TRBJ1-2; TCRdb indicates TRBD1, and absent DNA this call remains unverified. Germline CDR1 MNHEY, CDR2 SVGAGI. This CDR3 contains 15 residues. CDR3 loop: CASSYRTVSFDGYTF.

The chain has TRBV10-3 and TRBJ2-5; TCRdb indicates TRBD2, and absent DNA this call remains unverified. The length of the CDR3 is 14 residues. Germline V gives CDR1 ENHRY, CDR2 SYGVKD. CDR3 in amino acids: CAIRGDTSRETQYF.

This chain links TRBV11-2 with TRBJ2-5; checking the TCRdb D call of TRBD2 is not possible without DNA. Germline CDR1 reads SGHAT; CDR2 reads FQNNGV. The CDR3 runs to 15 residues. This CDR3 reads CASSGSSASGRTQYF.

The chain links TRBV5-1 to TRBJ2-1. Germline V gives CDR1 SGHRS, CDR2 YFSETQ. The CDR3 covers 15 residues. The chain's CDR3 is CASSWTSGKSNEQFF.

The rearrangement joins TRBV5-1 to TRBJ1-2. The CDR3 extends over 16 amino acids. In germline, CDR1 is SGHRS, CDR2 YFSETQ. This CDR3 is CASSLEGIPEVYGYTF.

V is TRBV11-3 and J is TRBJ2-5; TCRdb designates TRBD1, a call that cannot be tested without DNA. The germline V gene has CDR1 SGHNT and CDR2 YENEEA. The CDR3 totals 17 residues. CDR3: CASSLGMDRRASETQYF.

The chain recombines TRBV20-1 with TRBJ2-3; the D gene TCRdb calls, TRBD1, cannot be checked with no DNA. CDR1 is DFQATT, CDR2 SNEGSKA, per germline (reference sequence). The CDR3 spans 13 residues. The CDR3 loop reads CSVGPAKRNTQYF.

This chain uses TRBV18 with TRBJ2-7; TCRdb's D gene call, TRBD1, goes unchecked for lack of DNA. Per the germline V gene, CDR1 is KGHSH and CDR2 is LQKENI. The CDR3 length is 16 residues. CDR3 loop: CASSPLGTGGFYEQYF.

This chain uses TRBV5-1 with TRBJ1-6; TCRdb returns TRBD1, unconfirmable since there is no DNA. This CDR3 contains 14 residues. Per the germline V gene, CDR1 is SGHRS and CDR2 is YFSETQ. CDR3: CASSAGQGDSPLHF.

CDR3 protein: CSVARGLNEKLFF. The chain has TRBV29-1 and TRBJ1-4. CDR1 and CDR2 (germline): SQVTM, ANQGSEA. The CDR3 is made up of 13 amino acids. Combining the CDR3 with reference TRBV29-1 and TRBJ1-4 gives the whole variable domain SAVISQKPSRDICQRGTSLTIQCQVDSQVTMMFWYRQQPGQSLTLIATANQGSEATYESGFVIDKFPISRPNLTFSTLTVSNMSPEDSSIYLCSVARGLNEKLFFGSGTQLSVL.

The chain has TRBV4-2 and TRBJ1-1; TCRdb reports TRBD1, a call that lacks DNA to check it against. This CDR3 spans 12 amino acids. Germline V lookup: CDR1 LGHNA, CDR2 YNFKEQ. Here the CDR3 reads CASSQGGAEAFF.

J is TRBJ2-7 and V is TRBV7-2; TCRdb indicates TRBD2, and absent DNA this call remains unverified. The CDR3 runs 14 residues. Germline CDR1 SGHTA, CDR2 FQGNSA. CDR3 residues: CASSLGDGDYEQYF.

The chain has TRBV27 and TRBJ1-6. Germline values: CDR1 MNHEY, CDR2 SMNVEV (reference sequence). The CDR3 totals 15 residues. The CDR3 region is CASSPLGAYNSPLHF.

The CDR3 loop is CASSLEGQNQPQHF. This rearrangement joins TRBV5-1 to TRBJ1-5; TCRdb picks TRBD1, but there is no DNA to check that call. Germline CDR1 SGHRS, CDR2 YFSETQ. The CDR3 sequence is 14 residues long.

This sequence joins TRBV5-1 and TRBJ1-1; TCRdb names TRBD1, which stays unverified in the absence of DNA. The CDR3 is 16 amino acids. Germline V gene sequence: CDR1 SGHRS, CDR2 YFSETQ. CDR3 sequence reads: CASSGRTGLGDTEAFF.

The chain couples TRBV15 to TRBJ2-2. The CDR3 is 13 amino acids. The V gene's germline CDR1 is LNHNV and CDR2 YYDKDF (reference sequence). The CDR3 is CATSRDRTGELFF.

V usage is TRBV23-1 and J usage is TRBJ2-4; TCRdb picks TRBD1, but there is no DNA to check that call. TRBV23-1 is annotated as an ORF whose role is uncertain. The CDR3 sequence is 19 residues long. CDR3 protein: CASSQSTGDNQAPKNIQYF.